The 32 T cell receptor beta chains listed next were all sequenced from one sample in a study of beta chain features in type 1 diabetes. Sequencing targeted expressed TCRB transcripts, as all isolated RNA had been reverse transcribed. Method: immunoSEQ multiplex PCR; TCRdb's copy keeps in-frame clones and lacks some. The sample has some 360,000 clones, around 19% seen once; the top ten hold approximately 0.043%. Sequenced: naive CD4+ T cells from blood. All receptors come from a woman aged 18-35 years in good health.

Only a few counts were recorded for this clone. The rearrangement joins TRBV11-2 to TRBJ2-1; D is possibly TRBD2 (5 bases). This CDR3 has 13 residues. Trimming took off 5 bases at V and 5 bases at J, with 10 bases between the two ends. Germline CDR1 is SGHAT and CDR2 is FQNNGV. Here the CDR3 DNA reads TGTGCCAGCAGCCGAGGGCGACACAATGAGCAGTTCTTC. Residues: CASSRGRHNEQFF.

This clone was picked up a small number of times. The chain recombines TRBV9 with TRBJ1-1, with unresolved D. The germline V gene has CDR1 SGDLS and CDR2 YYNGEE. This CDR3 is 15 amino acids long. Trimming cost V 3 bases and J 0 bases, with 12 bases left between them. The CDR3 is CASSAPGFMNTEAFF. Written as DNA, the CDR3 is TGTGCCAGCAGCGCCCCGGGGTTCATGAACACTGAAGCTTTCTTT.

V gene TRBV5-4 combines with J gene TRBJ2-3; 16 bases line up with TRBD2. Germline V CDR1 and CDR2: SGHNT, YYREEE (reference sequence). This CDR3 contains 16 residues. The J segment lost 4 bases and the V segment lost 4 bases, leaving 3 bases of the junction unmatched. The CDR3 loop is CASSPGTSGRADTQYF. The CDR3 nucleotides read TGTGCCAGCAGCCCCGGGACTAGCGGGAGGGCAGATACGCAGTATTTT.

V and J are TRBV2 and TRBJ2-5; D is uncertain. Germline CDR1 reads SNHLY; CDR2 reads FYNNEI. Trimming pared 3 bases from V and 4 bases from J, leaving 9 bases between. This CDR3 has 13 amino acids. In DNA form, the CDR3 reads TGTGCCAGCAGTGATTCGGTCCCAGAGACCCAGTACTTC. This encodes CASSDSVPETQYF.

The rearrangement links TRBV10-3 to TRBJ2-2; D uncertain. This CDR3 spans 14 amino acids. V lost 8 bases to trimming and J lost 0 bases, with 10 bases between them. The germline gives CDR1 ENHRY, CDR2 SYGVKD. The CDR3 nucleotides read TGTGCCATCCCGGTCGGTGCGAACACCGGGGAGCTGTTTTTT. Its protein is CAIPVGANTGELFF.

This rearrangement joins TRBV29-1 to TRBJ1-4, with TRBD1 as a possible D gene (6 bases). The ends were cut back, 3 bases at V and 0 bases at J, with 14 bases in the middle. Germline CDR1 and CDR2: SQVTM and ANQGSEA. The CDR3 extends over 16 amino acids. The CDR3 loop is CSVEGTGSTTNEKLFF. CDR3 coding DNA: TGCAGCGTTGAGGGAACAGGGAGTACAACTAATGAAAAACTGTTTTTT.

The J gene is TRBJ2-7, the V gene TRBV6-1; weak D call: TRBD2 (5 bases). Germline-derived CDR1 and CDR2 are MNHNS and SASEGT. This CDR3 has 12 amino acids. Trimming left V 3 bases short and J 4 bases short, with 7 bases between. In DNA form, the CDR3 reads TGTGCCAGCAGTGATGCGGGTTACGAGCAGTACTTC. This gives the protein CASSDAGYEQYF.

The J gene is TRBJ2-7, the V gene TRBV2; 8 nucleotides line up with TRBD1. V dropped 6 bases and J dropped 0; count of bases not matched to a gene: 7. Germline loops: CDR1 SNHLY, CDR2 FYNNEI. The CDR3 extends over 15 amino acids. The DNA for the CDR3 is TGTGCCAGCAGAAACCGGGACAGGTTCTCCTACGAGCAGTACTTC. Amino acids: CASRNRDRFSYEQYF.

V usage is TRBV6-1 and J usage is TRBJ2-3; TRBD1 matches at 8 bases. The V and J ends lost 6 bases and 1 base, in that order; junction bases with no gene match: 6. The CDR3 contains 15 residues. Germline V lookup: CDR1 MNHNS, CDR2 SASEGT. The CDR3 nucleotides are TGTGCCAGCAGGACTCCGGGACAGGGCACAGATACGCAGTATTTT. Its protein is CASRTPGQGTDTQYF.

This clone was picked up a small number of times. The chain uses TRBV4-1 and TRBJ2-6; D not resolved. CDR1 is MGHRA and CDR2 is YSYEKL in the germline V gene. The CDR3 has 16 amino acids. The V end was cut by 4 bases, the J end by 3 bases, with 13 bases between. In nucleotides, the CDR3 is TGCGCCAGCAGCCCAATCACAGCCCTTGGGGCCAACGTCCTGACTTTC. It translates to CASSPITALGANVLTF.

The V gene is TRBV7-2, the J gene TRBJ2-5; possible D gene TRBD2, 5 bases. Germline V gives CDR1 SGHTA, CDR2 FQGNSA. This CDR3 has 14 amino acids. Trimming removed 2 bases at V and 4 bases at J, with 11 bases between. Here the CDR3 DNA reads TGTGCCAGCAGCTTAACTAGGGCTGGAGAGACCCAGTACTTC. Amino acids: CASSLTRAGETQYF.

This clone was picked up a small number of times. The J gene is TRBJ1-6, the V gene TRBV2; D not resolved. From germline, CDR1 is SNHLY and CDR2 FYNNEI. This CDR3 comprises 18 residues. The V end lost 5 bases, the J end lost 0 bases, and 17 bases lay between the germline ends. CDR3 DNA sequence: TGTGCCAGCAGTTCTAACAGATTCCGCAGCTCCTATAATTCACCCCTCCACTTT. Translation gives CASSSNRFRSSYNSPLHF.

This chain uses TRBV2 with TRBJ2-3, with D maybe TRBD1 (6 bases). V was clipped by 6 bases and J by 1 base, with 8 bases between them. The CDR3 contains 13 residues. Germline lookup yields CDR1 SNHLY and CDR2 FYNNEI. The CDR3 protein is CASSAGGTDTQYF. DNA for the CDR3: TGTGCCAGCAGCGCAGGGGGCACAGATACGCAGTATTTT.

The chain has TRBV13 and TRBJ1-1; D uncertain. CDR1 and CDR2 from the germline V gene are PRHDT and FYEKMQ (reference sequence). The CDR3 contains 11 residues. V was shortened by 8 bases and J by 6 bases, with 10 bases between the two germline ends. The CDR3 region has the DNA TGTGCCAGCGGCATTGGTTCTGAAGCTTTCTTT. This translates into CASGIGSEAFF.

Only a few counts were recorded for this clone. The chain joins TRBV28 to TRBJ1-2; D is uncertain. CDR1 is MDHEN and CDR2 is SYDVKM in the germline V gene. V was pared by 4 bases and J by 5 bases, with 8 bases between. The CDR3 is 12 amino acids. CDR3 DNA sequence: TGTGCCAGCAGTTGGGAGAATTATGGCTACACCTTC. Its protein product is CASSWENYGYTF.

The chain couples TRBV7-2 to TRBJ2-7; tentatively, D is TRBD1 (5 bases). Trimming shortened V by 2 bases and J by 1 base, and 15 bases separated the two germline ends. This CDR3 has 16 residues. Germline CDR1 reads SGHTA; CDR2 reads FQGNSA. CDR3 sequence (DNA): TGTGCCAGCAGCTTATACGGACACACAAGTTCCTACGAGCAGTACTTC. Protein: CASSLYGHTSSYEQYF.

The V gene is TRBV18, the J gene TRBJ2-5; 8 nucleotides agree with TRBD2. Germline CDR1 KGHSH, CDR2 LQKENI. The CDR3 has 14 residues. With 0 bases clipped from V and 7 bases from J, the junction kept 4 bases outside the gene matches. CDR3 in amino acids: CASSPPGLGGTQYF. The CDR3 DNA reads TGTGCCAGCTCACCACCGGGACTAGGGGGGACCCAGTACTTC.

This clone has only a few counts. The chain links TRBV30 to TRBJ1-1; 9 nucleotides align to TRBD1. From germline, CDR1 is GTSNPN and CDR2 SVGIG (reference sequence). This CDR3 has 13 amino acids. With V trimmed by 4 bases and J by 6 bases, 6 bases remained unmatched. CDR3 nucleotides: TGTGCCTGGATCCACAGGGGGCTCGCTGAAGCTTTCTTT. Translating it yields CAWIHRGLAEAFF.

There are a few counts of this clone. J is TRBJ1-1 and V is TRBV18, with TRBD1 matching over 9 bases. The CDR3 spans 14 residues. Per germline, CDR1 KGHSH and CDR2 LQKENI. Losses at the gene ends were 3 bases for V and 6 bases for J; bases not matched to a gene: 5. CDR3 DNA sequence: TGTGCCAGCTCACCGGGACAGGGTATGGCTGAAGCTTTCTTT. Its translation: CASSPGQGMAEAFF.

The CDR3 loop reads CASSQGGVNQPQHF. Written as DNA, the CDR3 is TGTGCCAGCAGCCAAGGCGGGGTCAATCAGCCCCAGCATTTT. V gene TRBV4-2 combines with J gene TRBJ1-5; D gene ambiguous. Trimming shortened V by 1 base and J by 3 bases, and 7 bases separated the two germline ends. CDR3 length equals 14 residues. CDR1 is LGHNA and CDR2 is YNFKEQ in the germline V gene.

The rearrangement joins TRBV4-1 to TRBJ2-3, with 9 positions matching TRBD2. The CDR3 totals 16 residues. V lost 0 bases and J lost 5; bases outside the gene matches: 6. Germline-derived CDR1 and CDR2 are MGHRA and YSYEKL. The CDR3 region has the DNA TGCGCCAGCAGCCAAGATACCCAGCGGGGGGTAGATACGCAGTATTTT. Translating gives CASSQDTQRGVDTQYF.

This clone was counted only a few times. This chain joins TRBV4-1 and TRBJ1-5; D is possibly TRBD1 (6 bases). The CDR3 has 16 residues. Germline CDR1 MGHRA, CDR2 YSYEKL. Trimming pared 3 bases from V and 1 base from J, leaving 13 bases between. The DNA of the CDR3 is TGCGCCAGCAGCCAGGGAAGGACAGTAAGCAATCAGCCCCAGCATTTT. Residues: CASSQGRTVSNQPQHF.

This sequence joins TRBV28 and TRBJ1-1; 12 bases fit TRBD1. The germline V gene has CDR1 MDHEN and CDR2 SYDVKM. This CDR3 comprises 17 residues. J lost 3 bases, V lost 5 bases, and 10 bases had no gene match. The CDR3 DNA is TGTGCCAGCAGTCCTCCGGGACAGGGGGCGCGGGACACTGAAGCTTTCTTT. Encoded protein: CASSPPGQGARDTEAFF.

This clone has just a few counts. The rearrangement joins TRBV5-1 to TRBJ1-1, with a tentative D call TRBD1 (6 bases). The germline V gene encodes CDR1 SGHRS and CDR2 YFSETQ. Trimming shortened V by 4 bases and J by 8 bases, and 21 bases separated the two germline ends. The CDR3 totals 15 residues. CDR3 loop: CASSPRGQPGGEAFF. The DNA for the CDR3 is TGCGCCAGCAGCCCCCGCGGACAGCCGGGGGGAGAAGCTTTCTTT.

This clone has just a few counts. This chain links TRBV30 with TRBJ1-2, with D maybe TRBD1 (5 bases). The CDR3 has 13 residues. V gave up 3 bases and J gave up 8 bases, with 16 bases separating them. Germline V CDR1 and CDR2: GTSNPN, SVGIG (reference sequence). CDR3 coding DNA: TGTGCCTGGAGCGGGGGTCTAGGGGCCGGCTACACCTTC. Translating gives CAWSGGLGAGYTF.

The rearrangement uses TRBV5-1 and TRBJ2-7, with TRBD2 identical over 8 bases. This CDR3 has 17 amino acids. The junction had 15 bases not matched to a gene; V was cut back by 3 bases and J by 4 bases. Germline CDR1 and CDR2: SGHRS and YFSETQ. CDR3 sequence reads: CASSSGLSGRGRYEQYF. In DNA, the CDR3 is TGCGCCAGCAGCTCCGGTCTAAGCGGGAGAGGAAGGTACGAGCAGTACTTC. Drawing the rest from reference TRBV5-1 and TRBJ2-7, the complete variable domain is KAGVTQTPRYLIKTRGQQVTLSCSPISGHRSVSWYQQTPGQGLQFLFEYFSETQRNKGNFPGRFSGRQFSNSRSEMNVSTLELGDSALYLCASSSGLSGRGRYEQYFGPGTRLTVT.

The V and J genes are TRBV7-9 and TRBJ2-7; perhaps TRBD1 as D (7 bases). V lost 0 bases and J lost 6, with 18 bases in between. CDR3 length equals 16 residues. The V gene's germline CDR1 is SEHNR and CDR2 FQNEAQ (reference sequence). In nucleotides, the CDR3 is TGTGCCAGCAGCTTAGCCCGACTAGGGGGCTCCGTCGAGCAGTACTTC. Its translation: CASSLARLGGSVEQYF.

The genes are TRBV7-2 and TRBJ2-1; TRBD2 agrees at 9 bases. V lost 7 bases, J lost 1 base, and 5 bases stayed unmatched. The CDR3 runs 15 residues. The V gene's germline CDR1 is SGHTA and CDR2 FQGNSA. CDR3 protein: CASTYSGSSYNEQFF. Here the CDR3 DNA reads TGTGCCAGCACCTATAGCGGGAGTTCCTACAATGAGCAGTTCTTC.

This clone has just a few counts. The CDR3 here is CSAGRGDTQYF. CDR3 DNA: TGCAGTGCCGGGAGGGGAGATACGCAGTATTTT. The chain links TRBV20-1 to TRBJ2-3, with TRBD2 matching over 8 bases. The CDR3 is 11 residues long. Losses at the gene ends were 6 bases for V and 5 bases for J; bases not matched to a gene: 1. CDR1 is DFQATT and CDR2 is SNEGSKA in the germline V gene (reference sequence).

This clone has a handful of counts. The V call is TRBV30, the J call TRBJ1-5; 8 nucleotides align to TRBD1. The V and J ends lost 3 bases and 1 base, in that order; junction bases with no gene match: 8. CDR3 length equals 16 residues. Germline loops: CDR1 GTSNPN, CDR2 SVGIG (reference sequence). CDR3 sequence: CAWRPRTGRSNQPQHF. The CDR3 DNA is TGTGCCTGGAGGCCCCGGACAGGGAGGAGCAATCAGCCCCAGCATTTT.

This clone was counted a few times. The chain joins TRBV5-1 to TRBJ2-5, with 9 bases matching TRBD2. The CDR3 runs 16 residues. Looked up from germline, CDR1 is SGHRS and CDR2 is YFSETQ. J was trimmed by 0 bases and V by 0 bases; bases with no gene match: 3. CDR3 coding DNA: TGCGCCAGCAGCTTGGTGGCTAGCGGGGACCAAGAGACCCAGTACTTC. It codes for CASSLVASGDQETQYF.

This clone was detected a few times. V usage is TRBV2 and J usage is TRBJ1-2; TRBD1 aligns across 9 bases. Trimming at V came to 10 bases and at J to 8 bases, leaving 8 bases not matched to a gene. CDR3 length: 12 residues. The germline V gene encodes CDR1 SNHLY and CDR2 FYNNEI. The CDR3 sequence is CATIGTGNGYTF. CDR3 coding DNA: TGTGCCACCATAGGGACAGGGAACGGCTACACCTTC.